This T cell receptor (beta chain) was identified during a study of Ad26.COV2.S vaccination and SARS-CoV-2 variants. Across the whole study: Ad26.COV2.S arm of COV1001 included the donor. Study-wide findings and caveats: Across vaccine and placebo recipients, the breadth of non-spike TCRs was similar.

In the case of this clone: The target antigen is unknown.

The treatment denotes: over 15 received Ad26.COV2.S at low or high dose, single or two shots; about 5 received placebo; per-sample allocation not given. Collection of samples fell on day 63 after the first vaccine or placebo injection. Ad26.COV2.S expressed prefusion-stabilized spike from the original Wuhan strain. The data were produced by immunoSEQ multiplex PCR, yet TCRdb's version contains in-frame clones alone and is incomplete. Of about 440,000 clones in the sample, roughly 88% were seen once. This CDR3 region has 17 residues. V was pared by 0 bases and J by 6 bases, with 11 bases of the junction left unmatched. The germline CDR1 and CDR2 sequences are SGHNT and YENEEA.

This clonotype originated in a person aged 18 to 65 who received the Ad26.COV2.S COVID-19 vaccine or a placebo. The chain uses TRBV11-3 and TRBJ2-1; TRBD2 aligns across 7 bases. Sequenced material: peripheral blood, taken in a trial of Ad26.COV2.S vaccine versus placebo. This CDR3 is CASSLEGGLRESNEQFF. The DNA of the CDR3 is TGTGCCAGCAGCTTAGAGGGGGGGTTGCGGGAGTCCAATGAGCAGTTCTTC.